These 29 T cell receptor beta chains share one sample of origin, sequenced in a study of blood T cell repertoires in COVID-19. The protocol was immunoSEQ multiplex PCR, while the TCRdb copy is restricted to in-frame clones and leaves out a portion. The sample holds about 270,000 clones; under 95% are singletons and the top ten take 2.3%. The sample comprised PBMCs or T cells enriched from blood (not recorded which). Source of these receptors: a woman in her thirties or forties with acute COVID-19.

This rearrangement joins TRBV5-1 to TRBJ2-5; weak D call: TRBD1 (6 bases). Looked up from germline, CDR1 is SGHRS and CDR2 is YFSETQ. This CDR3 is built from 14 residues. The V end was cut by 4 bases, the J end by 2 bases, with 12 bases between. In nucleotides, the CDR3 is TGCGCCAGCAGCCGACAGGCAATACAAGAGACCCAGTACTTC. Its protein is CASSRQAIQETQYF.

This clone has just a few counts. The chain carries TRBV7-7 and TRBJ2-5; 9 bases are a match to TRBD2. Per the germline V gene, CDR1 is SSHAT and CDR2 is FNYEAQ (reference sequence). This CDR3 spans 15 amino acids. The V and J ends lost 3 bases and 2 bases, in that order; junction bases with no gene match: 4. The CDR3 protein is CASSFGTSPQETQYF. Here the CDR3 DNA reads TGTGCCAGCAGCTTCGGGACTAGCCCTCAAGAGACCCAGTACTTC.

This chain links TRBV18 with TRBJ2-3; D unclear. The CDR3 is 14 amino acids. Germline V gives CDR1 KGHSH, CDR2 LQKENI. Trimming removed 9 bases from V and 6 bases from J, with 19 bases in between. The CDR3 nucleotides read TGTGCCAGTCAAAAAGAGACGTTCGGGGATACGCAGTATTTT. It specifies CASQKETFGDTQYF. The complete variable domain, with remaining parts taken from reference TRBV18 and TRBJ2-3, reads NAGVMQNPRHLVRRRGQEARLRCSPMKGHSHVYWYRQLPEEGLKFMVYLQKENIIDESGMPKERFSAEFPKEGPSILRIQQVVRGDSAAYFCASQKETFGDTQYFGPGTRLTVL.

The chain couples TRBV19 to TRBJ1-5; 8 nucleotides align to TRBD1. This CDR3 has 16 residues. V dropped 6 bases and J dropped 4; count of bases not matched to a gene: 11. The germline V gene encodes CDR1 LNHDA and CDR2 SQIVND (reference sequence). CDR3 DNA: TGTGCCAGTAGCGCTTATTACCGACAGGGGAATCAGCCCCAGCATTTT. Translated, it gives CASSAYYRQGNQPQHF.

This clone has a single count. The rearrangement links TRBV30 to TRBJ1-6; D is unclear. In germline, CDR1 is GTSNPN, CDR2 SVGIG (reference sequence). CDR3 length: 14 residues. Trimming stripped 2 bases from V and 9 bases from J, with 14 bases between. The CDR3, as DNA: TGTGCCTGGAGTCAAATATCCGCGGGTTCACCCCTCCACTTT. Translation gives CAWSQISAGSPLHF.

The V gene is TRBV18, the J gene TRBJ1-5; tentative D call: TRBD1 (6 bases). The CDR3 length is 16 residues. The germline V gene encodes CDR1 KGHSH and CDR2 LQKENI. V was shortened by 1 base and J by 9 bases, with 19 bases between the two germline ends. This CDR3 is CASSPLDSSTGRPQHF. The DNA of the CDR3 is TGTGCCAGCTCACCACTGGACAGTTCCACCGGGCGGCCCCAGCATTTT.

The CDR3 region is CASTPTGPYNEQFF. CDR3 sequence (DNA): TGCGCCAGCACCCCGACAGGACCTTATAATGAGCAGTTCTTC. The V call is TRBV5-1, the J call TRBJ2-1; D is perhaps TRBD1 (6 bases). V shed 6 bases and J shed 7 bases, with 17 bases lying between them. CDR1 is SGHRS, CDR2 YFSETQ, per germline. This CDR3 is 14 amino acids long.

The chain carries TRBV6-2 or TRBV6-3 and TRBJ2-7; 12 bases fit TRBD2. CDR1 is MNHEY, CDR2 SVGEGT, per germline. V gave up 2 bases and J gave up 0 bases; unmatched junction bases: 5. This CDR3 region has 17 residues. The CDR3 here is CASSYRLAGVFSYEQYF. In DNA form, the CDR3 reads TGTGCCAGCAGTTACAGACTAGCGGGGGTGTTCTCCTACGAGCAGTACTTC.

V usage is TRBV5-6 and J usage is TRBJ1-5; D is ambiguous. This CDR3 region has 15 residues. The germline V and J ends were trimmed by 2 bases and 6 bases, with 15 bases remaining between them. Germline-derived CDR1 and CDR2 are SGHDT and YYEEEE. The CDR3 here is CASSLHPNSGQPQHF. CDR3 nucleotide sequence: TGTGCCAGCAGCTTACATCCCAATTCAGGTCAGCCCCAGCATTTT.

This clone has a single count. The chain employs TRBV3-1 (or the pseudogene TRBV3-2) and TRBJ2-4; no definite D call. The V gene lost 4 bases and the J gene lost 1 base, with 14 bases spanning the gap. The CDR3 covers 16 residues. From germline, CDR1 is LGHDT and CDR2 YNNKEL (reference sequence). CDR3 protein: CASSPKLLLAKNIQYF. Here the CDR3 DNA reads TGTGCCAGCAGCCCTAAGCTACTTTTGGCCAAAAACATTCAGTACTTC.

This clone is a singleton in its sample. The chain links TRBV19 to TRBJ2-1; the D is unclear. Germline CDR1 LNHDA, CDR2 SQIVND (reference sequence). Trimming left V 3 bases short and J 8 bases short, with 11 bases between. This CDR3 spans 13 amino acids. The DNA of the CDR3 is TGTGCCAGTAGTATGGGCAGCCTCGATGAGCAGTTCTTC. This sequence encodes CASSMGSLDEQFF.

The V gene is TRBV11-2, the J gene TRBJ2-7; 10 positions agree with TRBD2. V lost 0 bases and J lost 7; bases outside the gene matches: 12. Germline V gene data show CDR1 as SGHAT and CDR2 as FQNNGV. CDR3 length equals 17 residues. CDR3 sequence reads: CASSLDRTSGRSEEQYF. The CDR3 DNA reads as TGTGCCAGCAGCTTAGATAGGACTAGCGGACGATCAGAGGAGCAGTACTTC.

The V call is TRBV4-2, the J call TRBJ1-3; TRBD1 matches at 7 bases. The CDR3 covers 19 residues. V lost 0 bases and J lost 2; bases outside the gene matches: 13. Germline V gene data show CDR1 as LGHNA and CDR2 as YNFKEQ. The CDR3 DNA follows: TGTGCCAGCAGCCAAGAGGCGGCAGGGGGATTACAGGCTGGAAACACCATATATTTT. This sequence encodes CASSQEAAGGLQAGNTIYF.

V and J are TRBV3-1 (or the pseudogene TRBV3-2) and TRBJ1-6; D is perhaps TRBD1 (5 bases). The CDR3 is made up of 13 amino acids. Trimming cost V 3 bases and J 9 bases, with 9 bases left between them. Germline CDR1 reads LGHDT; CDR2 reads YNNKEL (reference sequence). In nucleotides, the CDR3 is TGTGCCAGCAGCCAGCAGGGAGGTTCACCCCTCCACTTT. Translation gives CASSQQGGSPLHF.

The chain recombines TRBV30 with TRBJ2-3, with D possibly matching TRBD1 (5 bases). The germline gives CDR1 GTSNPN, CDR2 SVGIG (reference sequence). The CDR3 is 15 amino acids. V lost 0 bases and J 2 bases, leaving 12 bases between the germline ends. The CDR3: CAWSVTGDFTDTQYF. The CDR3, as DNA: TGTGCCTGGAGTGTTACAGGAGACTTCACAGATACGCAGTATTTT.

The rearrangement links TRBV3-1 (or the pseudogene TRBV3-2) to TRBJ1-4; a weak D match, TRBD1 (6 bases). The length of the CDR3 is 15 residues. Germline V gene sequence: CDR1 LGHDT, CDR2 YNNKEL (reference sequence). V lost 2 bases and J lost 8, with 15 bases in between. The CDR3 region has the DNA TGTGCCAGCAGCCAACGACAGGTTGGTGGGGAAAAACTGTTTTTT. Protein sequence: CASSQRQVGGEKLFF.

The V call is TRBV7-3, the J call TRBJ2-1; TRBD2 is a possible D gene (7 bases). CDR3 size: 18 residues. Germline lookup yields CDR1 SGHTA and CDR2 FQGTGA. Trimming pared 5 bases from V and 8 bases from J, leaving 28 bases between. The CDR3 region has the DNA TGTGCCAGCAGCGCCTCTAGATTCCCGAGGGGGGGGAGGGATGAGCAGTTCTTC. Protein product: CASSASRFPRGGRDEQFF.

On this clone itself: The same CDR3 arises from other DNA sequences in this sample as well. The J gene is TRBJ1-3, the V gene TRBV19, with TRBD1 identical over 8 bases. The CDR3 runs 16 residues. Unmatched junction bases numbered 6, after V lost 1 base and J lost 4 bases. Germline loops: CDR1 LNHDA, CDR2 SQIVND (reference sequence). CDR3 sequence (DNA): TGTGCCAGTAGTATAGGGGGCAGGGGGCAAGGAAACACCATATATTTT. Translating gives CASSIGGRGQGNTIYF.

The rearrangement uses TRBV28 and TRBJ2-5; 14 bases align to TRBD2. This CDR3 is built from 17 residues. Trimming removed 6 bases from V and 3 bases from J; junction bases left unmatched: 9. Germline CDR1 MDHEN, CDR2 SYDVKM. The CDR3 DNA follows: TGTGCCAGCAGCAGAGGACTAGCGGGGGGCCCCAAAGAGACCCAGTACTTC. As protein: CASSRGLAGGPKETQYF.

This chain joins TRBV19 and TRBJ1-5, with TRBD1 as a possible D gene (5 bases). Trimming shortened V by 3 bases and J by 5 bases, and 11 bases separated the two germline ends. The germline CDR1 and CDR2 sequences are LNHDA and SQIVND (reference sequence). This CDR3 has 14 residues. Here the CDR3 DNA reads TGTGCCAGTAGTATGTGGGGGGGGTATCAGCCCCAGCATTTT. Its translation: CASSMWGGYQPQHF.

This clone was observed a single time. The V and J genes are TRBV5-5 and TRBJ1-5, with 8 bases identical to TRBD1. Trimming at V came to 3 bases and at J to 6 bases, leaving 5 bases not matched to a gene. Per the germline V gene, CDR1 is SGHKS and CDR2 is YYEKEE (reference sequence). The CDR3 length is 14 residues. The CDR3 DNA reads as TGTGCCAGCAGCTCGACAGGGGTCCTTCAGCCCCAGCATTTT. Amino acids: CASSSTGVLQPQHF. Together with reference TRBV5-5 and TRBJ1-5, the CDR3 gives the full variable domain: DAGVTQSPTHLIKTRGQQVTLRCSPISGHKSVSWYQQVLGQGPQFIFQYYEKEERGRGNFPDRFSARQFPNYSSELNVNALLLGDSALYLCASSSTGVLQPQHFGDGTRLSIL.

This clone was seen just once. The CDR3 DNA is TGTGCCAGCAGTTACTCTCGGACTAGCGGGTCCTACGAGCAGTACTTC. This translates into CASSYSRTSGSYEQYF. The chain recombines TRBV6-2 or TRBV6-3 with TRBJ2-7; 11 bases line up with TRBD2. From germline, CDR1 is MNHEY and CDR2 SVGEGT. The V gene end was trimmed by 0 bases and the J gene end by 1 base; junction bases not matched to a gene: 2. The CDR3 sequence is 16 residues long.

A single count supports this clone. The DNA for the CDR3 is TGCGCCAGTGACCGGGACAGGGAGGCGAGCACTGAAGCTTTCTTT. The encoded protein is CASDRDREASTEAFF. The chain recombines TRBV10-2 with TRBJ1-1; 9 nucleotides align to TRBD1. V gave up 9 bases and J gave up 4 bases; unmatched junction bases: 12. The V gene's germline CDR1 is WSHSY and CDR2 SAAADI. The CDR3 has 15 residues.

The gene calls are TRBV11-3 and TRBJ2-1, with 9 positions matching TRBD2. The CDR3 covers 14 residues. V shed 3 bases and J 7 bases; nucleotides not matched to a gene: 4. CDR1 and CDR2 from the germline V gene are SGHNT and YENEEA. The CDR3 here is CASSFGLAGNEQFF. The CDR3 DNA is TGTGCCAGCAGCTTTGGTCTAGCGGGAAATGAGCAGTTCTTC.

For the CDR3, the DNA is TGTGCCAGTACCTTGGACAGGGCCCTCAACACTGAAGCTTTCTTT. This codes for CASTLDRALNTEAFF. The V call is TRBV19, the J call TRBJ1-1; 8 positions agree with TRBD1. Germline lookup yields CDR1 LNHDA and CDR2 SQIVND (reference sequence). The J segment lost 2 bases and the V segment lost 7 bases, leaving 9 bases of the junction unmatched. The CDR3 sequence is 15 residues long. Complete variable domain (other parts from reference TRBV19 and TRBJ1-1): DGGITQSPKYLFRKEGQNVTLSCEQNLNHDAMYWYRQDPGQGLRLIYYSQIVNDFQKGDIAEGYSVSREKKESFPLTVTSAQKNPTAFYLCASTLDRALNTEAFFGQGTRLTVV.

This clone appeared once. In nucleotides, the CDR3 is TGTGCCAGCAGCCAAGATTTCCGGTTGGAGGAGCAGTTCTTC. Protein: CASSQDFRLEEQFF. This sequence joins TRBV3-1 (or the pseudogene TRBV3-2) and TRBJ2-1; D is unresolved. The CDR3 contains 14 residues. CDR1 and CDR2 (germline): LGHDT, YNNKEL (reference sequence). Between the trimmed V and J ends, which lost 0 bases and 10 bases, there was a span of 13 bases.

This chain joins TRBV15 and TRBJ1-2, with a tentative D call TRBD1 (5 bases). V shed 1 base and J shed 3 bases, with 9 bases lying between them. Germline V lookup: CDR1 LNHNV, CDR2 YYDKDF (reference sequence). This CDR3 has 14 residues. The CDR3 here is CATSRGQGDYGYTF. The CDR3 nucleotides read TGTGCCACCAGCAGAGGGCAGGGCGACTATGGCTACACCTTC.

This chain connects TRBV11-3 to TRBJ1-1; 10 bases line up with TRBD1. J was trimmed by 3 bases and V by 4 bases; bases with no gene match: 5. This CDR3 region has 15 residues. CDR1 is SGHNT and CDR2 is YENEEA in the germline V gene. The CDR3, as DNA: TGTGCCAGCAGCTCGGGACAGGGGCGGGACACTGAAGCTTTCTTT. This gives the protein CASSSGQGRDTEAFF.

The chain uses TRBV2 and TRBJ2-1; 11 positions agree with TRBD2. J lost 15 bases, V lost 0 bases, and 7 bases had no gene match. Germline V lookup: CDR1 SNHLY, CDR2 FYNNEI. The CDR3 covers 14 residues. The CDR3 sequence: CASSEAELAGAWFF. The CDR3 region has the DNA TGTGCCAGCAGTGAAGCCGAACTAGCGGGAGCCTGGTTCTTC.